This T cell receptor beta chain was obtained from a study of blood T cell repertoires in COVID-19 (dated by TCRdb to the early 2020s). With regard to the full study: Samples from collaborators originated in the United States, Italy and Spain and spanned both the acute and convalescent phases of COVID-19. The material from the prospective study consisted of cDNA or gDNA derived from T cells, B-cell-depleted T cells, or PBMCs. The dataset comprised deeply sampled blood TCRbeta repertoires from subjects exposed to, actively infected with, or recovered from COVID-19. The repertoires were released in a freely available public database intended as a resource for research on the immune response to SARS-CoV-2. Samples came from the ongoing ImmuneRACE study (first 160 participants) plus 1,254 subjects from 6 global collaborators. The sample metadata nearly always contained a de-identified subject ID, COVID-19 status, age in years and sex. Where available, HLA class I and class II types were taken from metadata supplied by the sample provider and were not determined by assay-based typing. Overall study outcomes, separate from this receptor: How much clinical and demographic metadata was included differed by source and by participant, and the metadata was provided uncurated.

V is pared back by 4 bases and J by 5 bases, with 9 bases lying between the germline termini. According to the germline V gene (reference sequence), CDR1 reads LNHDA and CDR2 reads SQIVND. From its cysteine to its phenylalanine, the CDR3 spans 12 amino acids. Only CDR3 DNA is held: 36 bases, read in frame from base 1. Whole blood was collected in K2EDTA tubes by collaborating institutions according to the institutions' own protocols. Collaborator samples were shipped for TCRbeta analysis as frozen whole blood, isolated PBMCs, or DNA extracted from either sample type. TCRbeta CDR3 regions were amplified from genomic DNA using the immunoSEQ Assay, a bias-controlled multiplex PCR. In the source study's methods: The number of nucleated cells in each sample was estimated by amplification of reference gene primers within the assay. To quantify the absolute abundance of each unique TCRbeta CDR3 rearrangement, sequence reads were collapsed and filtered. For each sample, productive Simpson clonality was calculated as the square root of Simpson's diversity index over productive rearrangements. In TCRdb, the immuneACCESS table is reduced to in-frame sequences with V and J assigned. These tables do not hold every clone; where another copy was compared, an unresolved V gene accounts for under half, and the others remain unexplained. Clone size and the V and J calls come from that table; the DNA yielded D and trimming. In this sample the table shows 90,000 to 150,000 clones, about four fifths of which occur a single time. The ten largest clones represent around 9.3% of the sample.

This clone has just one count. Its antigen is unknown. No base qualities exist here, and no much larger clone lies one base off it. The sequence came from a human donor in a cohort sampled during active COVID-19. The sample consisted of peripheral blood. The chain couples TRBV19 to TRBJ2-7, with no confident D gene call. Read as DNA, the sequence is TGTGCCAGTAGTAACACCCAGGACGAGCAGTACTTC. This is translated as CASSNTQDEQYF.